Listed below are T cell receptor beta chains from one sample, sequenced in a study of cytomegalovirus exposure and HLA in healthy donors. Sequencing used immunoSEQ multiplex PCR; TCRdb keeps in-frame clones, though not all of them. The sample records roughly 120,000 clones, roughly 82% being singletons. Sequencing was carried out using PBMCs. Source of these receptors: a woman aged 18-29 years in good health and CMV-seropositive. CDR3s include the opening cysteine and the closing phenylalanine or tryptophan. A D gene is named only where the DNA matches it firmly. Expanded clones get a size class; other rows say once, few or many, or leave the size out.

v_gene	j_gene	d_gene	abundance	len	CDR3aa	CDR3nt
TRBV7-9	TRBJ2-7	TRBD1	NA	15	CASSLAQGARFEQYF	TGTGCCAGCAGCTTAGCCCAGGGGGCTAGGTTCGAGCAGTACTTC
TRBV28	TRBJ2-1	TRBD2	NA	16	CASSRTSGHSYNEQFF	TGTGCCAGCAGTAGGACTAGCGGCCACTCCTACAATGAGCAGTTCTTC
TRBV30	TRBJ1-6	NA	NA	14	CAWSLGSYNSPLHF	TGTGCCTGGTCACTCGGCTCCTATAATTCACCCCTCCACTTT
TRBV2	TRBJ2-7	NA	NA	10	CASRAGEQYF	TGTGCCAGCAGAGCGGGTGAGCAGTACTTC
TRBV6-4	TRBJ2-3	NA	NA	13	CASSAQSTDTQYF	TGTGCCAGCAGTGCCCAGAGCACAGATACGCAGTATTTT
TRBV25-1	TRBJ1-1	NA	NA	14	CASSGLTGTTEAFF	TGTGCCAGCAGTGGATTAACAGGGACCACTGAAGCTTTCTTT
TRBV29-1	TRBJ2-7	TRBD2	NA	13	CSVNGGSSYEQYF	TGCAGCGTAAACGGGGGGAGCTCCTACGAGCAGTACTTC
TRBV9	TRBJ2-6	NA	once	18	CASSPADWGRSGANVLTF	TGTGCCAGCAGCCCAGCGGACTGGGGGCGCTCTGGGGCCAACGTCCTGACTTTC
TRBV5-1	TRBJ1-6	TRBD1	few	15	CASSLDGTDFSPLHF	TGCGCCAGCAGCTTGGACGGGACAGATTTTTCACCCCTCCACTTT
TRBV27	TRBJ1-4	NA	NA	16	CASSPSGFRPNEKLFF	TGTGCCAGCAGTCCGTCAGGGTTCCGGCCTAATGAAAAACTGTTTTTT
TRBV6-5	TRBJ2-5	NA	NA	13	CASSYGIEETQYF	TGTGCCAGCAGTTACGGTATAGAAGAGACCCAGTACTTC
TRBV5-1	TRBJ1-1	NA	NA	15	CASSLTGTPNTEAFF	TGCGCCAGCAGCTTAACCGGGACACCGAACACTGAAGCTTTCTTT
TRBV7-9	TRBJ2-7	TRBD1	NA	14	CASSVGQGPHEQYF	TGTGCCAGCAGCGTGGGACAGGGGCCCCACGAGCAGTACTTC
TRBV28	TRBJ2-1	TRBD2	NA	16	CASMGPSGTENNEQFF	TGTGCCAGCATGGGCCCTAGCGGGACCGAAAACAATGAGCAGTTCTTC
TRBV7-2	TRBJ2-7	NA	NA	14	CASSYIVGSYEQYF	TGTGCCAGCAGCTATATAGTCGGCTCCTACGAGCAGTACTTC
TRBV7-3	TRBJ2-1	TRBD2	NA	14	CASSSLGSGAEQFF	TGTGCCAGCAGCTCCTTGGGTAGCGGGGCTGAGCAGTTCTTC
TRBV5-6	TRBJ2-5	TRBD2	NA	16	CASSLLAGGTQETQYF	TGTGCCAGCAGTTTGCTAGCGGGGGGGACCCAAGAGACCCAGTACTTC
TRBV27	TRBJ1-6	TRBD1	once	16	CASSLFDGTGGSPLHF	TGTGCCAGCAGTTTGTTCGACGGGACAGGGGGTTCACCCCTCCACTTT
TRBV9	TRBJ1-1	NA	NA	14	CASSIGPGNTEAFF	TGTGCCAGCAGCATAGGACCGGGGAACACCGAAGCTTTCTTT
TRBV21-1	TRBJ2-2	NA	NA	16	CASRSETSGYTGELFF	TGTGCCAGCAGGTCCGAGACTAGCGGTTACACCGGGGAGCTGTTTTTT
TRBV11-3	TRBJ2-3	NA	NA	14	CASSLTSSTDTQYF	TGTGCCAGCAGCTTAACATCAAGCACAGATACGCAGTATTTT
TRBV7-8	TRBJ1-4	NA	NA	14	CASSLMEANEKLFF	TGTGCCAGCAGCTTAATGGAGGCTAATGAAAAACTGTTTTTT
TRBV11-2	TRBJ2-7	TRBD1	NA	15	CASNIPGQAPYEQYF	TGTGCCAGCAATATACCGGGACAGGCTCCCTACGAGCAGTACTTC
TRBV2	TRBJ2-7	NA	once	12	CASSEVPGLNYF	TGTGCCAGCAGTGAAGTTCCAGGGCTTAACTACTTC
TRBV4-1	TRBJ2-3	NA	NA	14	CASSERRGADTQYF	TGCGCCAGCAGTGAACGGAGGGGAGCAGATACGCAGTATTTT
TRBV5-4	TRBJ1-1	NA	NA	16	CASSLDMGGANTEAFF	TGTGCCAGCAGCTTGGATATGGGAGGAGCGAACACTGAAGCTTTCTTT
TRBV18	TRBJ2-2	NA	NA	13	CASSQSGTGELFF	TGTGCCAGCTCACAATCGGGCACCGGGGAGCTGTTTTTT
TRBV6-1	TRBJ1-2	TRBD1	NA	13	CASSEGQGNGYTF	TGTGCCAGCAGTGAAGGACAGGGGAATGGCTACACCTTC
TRBV15	TRBJ1-6	NA	NA	12	CATSRANSPLHF	TGTGCCACCAGCAGGGCCAATTCACCCCTCCACTTT
TRBV27	TRBJ2-7	NA	NA	15	CASSARGPGPVEQYF	TGTGCCAGCAGTGCCAGGGGCCCCGGCCCCGTCGAGCAGTACTTC
TRBV4-1	TRBJ1-1	NA	NA	16	CASSQRGSSRNTEAFF	TGCGCCAGCAGCCAGCGGGGTTCAAGTCGGAACACTGAAGCTTTCTTT
TRBV11-2	TRBJ2-1	TRBD2	NA	17	CASSTRDYRQQYNEQFF	TGTGCCAGCAGCACTCGGGACTACCGACAGCAATACAATGAGCAGTTCTTC
TRBV7-6	TRBJ1-3	NA	NA	14	CASSQDSIGNTIYF	TGTGCCAGCAGCCAGGACAGCATCGGAAACACCATATATTTT
TRBV7-9	TRBJ1-2	TRBD1	once	14	CASSLQGTGNGYTF	TGTGCCAGCAGCTTACAGGGGACAGGGAATGGCTACACCTTC
TRBV19	TRBJ2-7	TRBD2	NA	14	CASSRVGGSYEQYF	TGTGCCAGTAGTCGGGTCGGGGGGTCCTACGAGCAGTACTTC